The source of this TCR beta chain is a study of regulatory T cells in long-lasting Graves disease. Study observations and caveats: In persistent patients, shared public clonotypes (around 2,600) outnumbered those in new patients (about 1,000).

With iRepertoire HTBI primers and Arm-PCR of CDR3 regions, TCR beta libraries were built. From the multiplex PCR reads, TCRdb called clonotypes with MiXCR, one entry per CDR3 protein. The sample carries a few hundred thousand distinct CDR3 sequences, 20% recorded once. This clonotype was counted ten times or more. The antigen remains undetermined. The sample's time point: newly diagnosed GD, antithyroid drugs for less than 3 months. The TCR library was made from RNA extracted from PBMCs. Per the germline V gene, CDR1 is MNHEY and CDR2 is SVGAGI. Trimming took off 0 bases at V and 5 bases at J, with 7 bases between the two ends. The CDR3 is 14 residues long.

The sequenced sample was peripheral blood mononuclear cells (PBMCs), obtained at new diagnosis, from a patient treated with antithyroid drugs. V gene TRBV6-5 combines with J gene TRBJ1-4; no firm D call. This receptor was taken from a female donor with Graves disease. The CDR3, as DNA: TGTGCCAGCAGTTACTCACCAAGGAATGAAAAACTGTTTTTT. Translated, it gives CASSYSPRNEKLFF.